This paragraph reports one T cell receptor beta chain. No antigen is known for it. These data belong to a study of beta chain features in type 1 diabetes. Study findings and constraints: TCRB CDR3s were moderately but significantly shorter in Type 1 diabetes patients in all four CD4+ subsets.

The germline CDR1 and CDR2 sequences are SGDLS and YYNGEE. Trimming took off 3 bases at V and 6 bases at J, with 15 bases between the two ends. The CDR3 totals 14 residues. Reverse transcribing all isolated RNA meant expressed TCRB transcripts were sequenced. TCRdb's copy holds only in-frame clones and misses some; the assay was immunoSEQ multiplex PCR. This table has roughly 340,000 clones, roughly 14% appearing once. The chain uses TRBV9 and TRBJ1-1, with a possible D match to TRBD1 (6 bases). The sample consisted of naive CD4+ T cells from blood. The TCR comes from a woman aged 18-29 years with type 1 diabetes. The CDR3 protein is CASSEKGQRAEAFF. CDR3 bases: TGTGCCAGCAGCGAAAAGGGACAAAGGGCTGAAGCTTTCTTT.